The 17 T cell receptor beta chains below were found in one sample sequenced in a study of spatial heterogeneity in lung cancer. TCRdb itself ran the 5' RACE reads through MiXCR, one entry per CDR3 protein. The sample yields 17,000 or so distinct CDR3 sequences, more than 8.5% seen once. The time point here: blood at routine non-recurrence follow-up after resection. This sample comprised PBMCs, obtained at follow-up. These TCRs come from a female donor with early-stage non-small cell lung cancer.

This clonotype was counted a few times. The rearrangement joins TRBV19 to TRBJ2-6, with no clear D. This CDR3 region has 15 residues. Looked up from germline, CDR1 is LNHDA and CDR2 is SQIVND (reference sequence). Trimming left V 5 bases short and J 2 bases short, with 10 bases between. CDR3 nucleotide sequence: TGTGCCAGTAGTCCTCAGGTTCCTGGGGCCAACGTCCTGACTTTC. Translating it yields CASSPQVPGANVLTF.

The table lists this clonotype with a few counts. V gene TRBV5-6 combines with J gene TRBJ2-1, with 11 bases fitting TRBD2. In germline, CDR1 is SGHDT, CDR2 YYEEEE. CDR3 length: 15 residues. The trim removed 2 bases at V and 8 bases at J, leaving 6 bases unmatched. CDR3 sequence reads: CASSFRLSGRDEQFF. The CDR3 DNA reads as TGTGCCAGCAGCTTCCGTCTTAGCGGGAGGGATGAGCAGTTCTTC.

This clonotype was recorded many times. This chain links TRBV5-6 with TRBJ1-6; the D gene is possibly TRBD1 (5 bases). V was shortened by 0 bases and J by 7 bases, with 8 bases between the two germline ends. Germline V gene data show CDR1 as SGHDT and CDR2 as YYEEEE. The CDR3 runs to 14 residues. CDR3 sequence (DNA): TGTGCCAGCAGCTTGGAGGGGCCGAATTCACCCCTCCACTTT. Encoded protein: CASSLEGPNSPLHF. Together with reference TRBV5-6 and TRBJ1-6, the CDR3 gives the full variable domain: DAGVTQSPTHLIKTRGQQVTLRCSPKSGHDTVSWYQQALGQGPQFIFQYYEEEERQRGNFPDRFSGHQFPNYSSELNVNALLLGDSALYLCASSLEGPNSPLHFGNGTRLTVT.

This clonotype occurred many times. This chain connects TRBV29-1 to TRBJ2-5, with D possibly TRBD2 on 5 matching bases. There are 12 residues in the CDR3. CDR1 and CDR2 from the germline V gene are SQVTM and ANQGSEA. The CDR3 nucleotides are TGCAGTGGGGAGCACTACGGAGAGACCCAGTACTTC. Its translation is CSGEHYGETQYF.

This clonotype appeared many times. The chain carries TRBV12-3 or TRBV12-4 and TRBJ2-1; TRBD2 agrees at 7 bases. The CDR3 is 16 amino acids. V was pared by 1 base and J by 3 bases, with 6 bases of the junction left unmatched. The CDR3 sequence is CASSLERSGIYNEQFF. Here the CDR3 DNA reads TGTGCCAGCAGTTTAGAGAGGAGCGGGATCTACAATGAGCAGTTCTTC.

This clonotype has a count of ten or more. The CDR3 loop is CASSITTTDTQYF. CDR3 sequence (DNA): TGTGCCAGTAGTATTACGACCACAGATACGCAGTATTTT. V and J are TRBV19 and TRBJ2-3; D gene unclear. V lost 3 bases and J lost 2, with 6 bases in between. The CDR3 loop spans 13 amino acids. Per the germline V gene, CDR1 is LNHDA and CDR2 is SQIVND (reference sequence).

This clonotype was counted many times. The rearrangement uses TRBV4-3 and TRBJ1-6, with D perhaps matching TRBD1 (5 bases). The V gene lost 0 bases and the J gene lost 6 bases, with 12 bases spanning the gap. CDR3 size: 16 residues. From germline, CDR1 is LGHNA and CDR2 YSLEER. CDR3 in DNA: TGCGCCAGCAGCCAAGATGGGTCGGGGGTTAATTCACCCCTCCACTTT. The encoded protein is CASSQDGSGVNSPLHF.

This clonotype was detected ten times or more. This sequence joins TRBV7-9 and TRBJ2-3; 11 bases are a match to TRBD2. After removal of 7 bases from V and 2 bases from J, the junction contained 8 bases not matched to a gene. The germline gives CDR1 SEHNR, CDR2 FQNEAQ (reference sequence). This CDR3 spans 16 amino acids. The CDR3 spells CASKRLAGQITDTQYF. The CDR3 nucleotides read TGTGCCAGCAAGAGACTAGCGGGGCAAATCACAGATACGCAGTATTTT.

This clonotype was picked up a small number of times. The chain employs TRBV2 and TRBJ1-5, with 9 bases that match TRBD1. V was pared by 6 bases and J by 3 bases, with 6 bases of the junction left unmatched. The CDR3 totals 15 residues. The germline gives CDR1 SNHLY, CDR2 FYNNEI. CDR3 sequence reads: CASSRTGAYNQPQHF. The CDR3 coding sequence is TGTGCCAGCAGCCGGACAGGGGCGTACAATCAGCCCCAGCATTTT.

This clonotype was detected many times. The rearrangement uses TRBV5-4 and TRBJ2-1; no clear D gene. Looked up from germline, CDR1 is SGHNT and CDR2 is YYREEE (reference sequence). There are 13 residues in the CDR3. The V end lost 2 bases, the J end lost 2 bases, and 5 bases lay between the germline ends. In nucleotides, the CDR3 is TGTGCCAGCAGCTTTGAAGCCTACAATGAGCAGTTCTTC. Its protein is CASSFEAYNEQFF.

V gene TRBV7-9 combines with J gene TRBJ1-1, with 9 nucleotides matching TRBD1. This CDR3 has 17 residues. After removal of 4 bases from V and 0 bases from J, the junction contained 9 bases not matched to a gene. The V gene's germline CDR1 is SEHNR and CDR2 FQNEAQ (reference sequence). The CDR3 DNA reads TGTGCCAGCAGCTCTAAGACAGGGGGACTTATGAACACTGAAGCTTTCTTT. Amino acids: CASSSKTGGLMNTEAFF.

This clonotype has a handful of counts. The chain links TRBV7-2 to TRBJ1-2; 10 bases align to TRBD1. Unmatched junction bases numbered 9, after V lost 4 bases and J lost 7 bases. The germline V gene encodes CDR1 SGHTA and CDR2 FQGNSA. The CDR3 is made up of 15 amino acids. Here the CDR3 DNA reads TGTGCCAGCAGCTACTTTTCCGGGACAGGGGTTGGCTACACCTTC. This sequence encodes CASSYFSGTGVGYTF.

The sample holds many counts of this clonotype. The J gene is TRBJ2-7, the V gene TRBV30; 12 nucleotides match TRBD2. The length of the CDR3 is 14 residues. Germline CDR1 and CDR2: GTSNPN and SVGIG (reference sequence). The V gene end was trimmed by 5 bases and the J gene end by 0 bases; junction bases not matched to a gene: 2. In DNA form, the CDR3 reads TGTGCCTGGTCACTAGCGGGGGGCTCCTACGAGCAGTACTTC. It encodes CAWSLAGGSYEQYF.

At least ten counts were recorded for this clonotype. This CDR3 reads CASSLGGFGTGELFF. In DNA, the CDR3 is TGTGCCAGCAGCTTAGGGGGCTTTGGGACCGGGGAGCTGTTTTTT. The genes are TRBV5-6 and TRBJ2-2, with TRBD1 matching over 7 bases. V shed 2 bases and J 5 bases; nucleotides not matched to a gene: 6. Per germline, CDR1 SGHDT and CDR2 YYEEEE. This CDR3 contains 15 residues.

This clonotype showed up many times. V is TRBV4-2 and J is TRBJ2-1; TRBD2 might be the D (8 bases). The germline gives CDR1 LGHNA, CDR2 YNFKEQ. With 1 base removed from V and 7 bases from J, the gap between germline ends came to 17 bases. This CDR3 contains 16 residues. The CDR3 spells CASSQAGGGGWNEQFF. The CDR3 DNA is TGTGCCAGCAGCCAAGCGGGAGGGGGCGGATGGAATGAGCAGTTCTTC.

This clonotype has a count of ten or more. The chain recombines TRBV4-3 with TRBJ2-7; D perhaps matches TRBD2 (6 bases). Germline lookup yields CDR1 LGHNA and CDR2 YSLEER. Deletions cut 1 base from V and 2 bases from J, with 12 bases between. This CDR3 comprises 15 residues. The CDR3 DNA reads as TGCGCCAGCAGCCAAGGGGGGGACCCCCCCTACGAGCAGTACTTC. It is translated as CASSQGGDPPYEQYF.

This clonotype was found once. V and J are TRBV12-3 or TRBV12-4 and TRBJ2-7; D not certain. This CDR3 contains 13 residues. Trimming took off 4 bases at V and 4 bases at J, with 11 bases between the two ends. The CDR3 nucleotides read TGTGCCAGCAGTTGGCACGGCCTTTACGAGCAGTACTTC. Protein: CASSWHGLYEQYF.